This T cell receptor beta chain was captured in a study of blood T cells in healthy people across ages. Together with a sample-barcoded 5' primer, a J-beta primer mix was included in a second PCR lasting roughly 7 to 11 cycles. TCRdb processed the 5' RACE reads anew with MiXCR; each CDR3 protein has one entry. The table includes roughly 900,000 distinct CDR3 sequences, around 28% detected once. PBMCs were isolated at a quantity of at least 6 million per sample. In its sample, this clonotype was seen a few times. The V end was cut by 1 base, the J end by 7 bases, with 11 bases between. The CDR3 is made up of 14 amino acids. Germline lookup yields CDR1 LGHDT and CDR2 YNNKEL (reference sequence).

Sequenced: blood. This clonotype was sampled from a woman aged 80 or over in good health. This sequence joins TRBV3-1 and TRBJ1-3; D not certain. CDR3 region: CASSQAGRINTIYF. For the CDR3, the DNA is TGTGCCAGCAGCCAAGCCGGTCGGATTAACACCATATATTTT.